The rows below give T cell receptor beta chains drawn from one sample of a study of type 1 regulatory T cells. TCRdb re-called the reads with MiXCR, one entry per CDR3 protein. The sample yields over 90,000 distinct CDR3 sequences, about a third seen once. Sample: CD4+ T cells, either the whole sample or a sorted fraction (not recorded which). The receptor source for this set is a human donor in good health. Each CDR3 is given with its conserved first and last residue. The D gene is left open where the match is weak. Expanded clones are given a class, and other clones once, few, many or no size at all.

CDR3nt,CDR3aa,abundance,d_gene,v_gene,j_gene
TGTGCCAGCAGTGAAAACATTCAGTACTTC,CASSENIQYF,medium-sized,.,TRBV6-1,TRBJ2-4
TGTGCCATCGCCCTACCGTCCGGACTAGCTGTCAACGAGCAGTACTTC,CAIALPSGLAVNEQYF,.,TRBD2,TRBV10-3,TRBJ2-7
TGTACCAGCAGCTATGAATCCTACGAGCAGTACTTC,CTSSYESYEQYF,.,.,TRBV7-9,TRBJ2-7
TGTGCCAGCAGTTCACGGACTAGCGGTTACAATGAGCAGTTCTTC,CASSSRTSGYNEQFF,.,TRBD2,TRBV27,TRBJ2-1
TGCGCCAGCAGCCTTCTCCCGGGACTAGCGGGAGCCTTCAATGAGCAGTTCTTC,CASSLLPGLAGAFNEQFF,few,TRBD2,TRBV5-1,TRBJ2-1
TGCAGTGCTAGAGATGACAGGGCGGGCGCTGAAGCTTTCTTT,CSARDDRAGAEAFF,.,TRBD1,TRBV20-1,TRBJ1-1
TGTGCCAGCAGGTCAGGGGACAGAGACCAGCATTTT,CASRSGDRDQHF,.,TRBD1,TRBV12-3/TRBV12-4,TRBJ1-5
TGTGCCAGCAGCTCCGTCCCCCGGGGTTCTTCCTACGAGCAGTACTTC,CASSSVPRGSSYEQYF,.,.,TRBV7-6,TRBJ2-7
TGTGCCAGCAGTTTAGCGCCGAGGGAGACCAATGAGCAGTTCTTC,CASSLAPRETNEQFF,.,.,TRBV12-3/TRBV12-4,TRBJ2-1
TGCAGTGCGATCGTAGCGGGAGGCCCGGATACCGGGGAGCTGTTTTTT,CSAIVAGGPDTGELFF,.,TRBD2,TRBV20-1,TRBJ2-2
TGTGCCAGCAGCCGCGACCGGGGGGGCTTCTACGAGCAGTACTTC,CASSRDRGGFYEQYF,.,TRBD2,TRBV7-2,TRBJ2-7
TGTGCCAGCAGTAGCGGGAGCACCCTTTACAATGAGCAGTTCTTC,CASSSGSTLYNEQFF,.,TRBD2,TRBV6-1,TRBJ2-1
TGTGCCAGCAAGAGGGAAAGAAGCAATCAGCCCCAGCATTTT,CASKRERSNQPQHF,.,.,TRBV6-2/TRBV6-3,TRBJ1-5
TGCGCCAGCAGCCAGACTAGTGCCGGGGAGCTGTTTTTT,CASSQTSAGELFF,.,.,TRBV10-1,TRBJ2-2
TGTGCCAGCAGCCGGGAAGGCAGGCGGGGAGATACGCAGTATTTT,CASSREGRRGDTQYF,.,.,TRBV5-5,TRBJ2-3
TGCGCCAGCAGCATAACCGGGACTCAAGGGGAGACCCAGTACTTC,CASSITGTQGETQYF,few,.,TRBV5-1,TRBJ2-5
TGCGCCAGCAGTGTCCTAGCGGGAGTTGCTTACGAGCAGTACTTC,CASSVLAGVAYEQYF,.,TRBD2,TRBV10-2,TRBJ2-7
TGCGCCAGCAGCTCGGGCGGGACGTCGCAAGAGACCCAGTACTTC,CASSSGGTSQETQYF,few,.,TRBV5-1,TRBJ2-5
TGTGCCAGCAGCCAGTTAGGGAGGGCCAAAGGCTACGAGCAGTACTTC,CASSQLGRAKGYEQYF,.,TRBD2,TRBV14,TRBJ2-7
TGCAGTGCCGCTATGTCTAGCGGGAGAAGTACCGGGGAGCTGTTTTTT,CSAAMSSGRSTGELFF,.,TRBD2,TRBV20-1,TRBJ2-2
TGCAGTGCTAGGACCCGACTAGTGGCAGATACGCAGTATTTT,CSARTRLVADTQYF,few,.,TRBV20-1,TRBJ2-3
TGTGCCAGCAGCTCCGGCGGTTCGGGGGTATACACCATATATTTT,CASSSGGSGVYTIYF,.,.,TRBV7-2,TRBJ1-3
TGTGCCAGCAGTGACAGTCTAGCGGGAACCTACAATGAGCAGTTCTTC,CASSDSLAGTYNEQFF,few,TRBD2,TRBV6-1,TRBJ2-1
TGTGCCAGCAGCATGCCAGGGGGAGACGAGCAGTACTTC,CASSMPGGDEQYF,few,TRBD1,TRBV28,TRBJ2-7
TGTGCCAGCAGCTTAGGGGACTACACAGATACGCAGTATTTT,CASSLGDYTDTQYF,.,TRBD2,TRBV7-2,TRBJ2-3
TGTGCCAGTAGGCGGACTAGCGGCTCGAGCGAGAGGCGCGGAGAGACCCAGTACTTC,CASRRTSGSSERRGETQYF,once,TRBD2,TRBV19,TRBJ2-5
TGTGCCAGCAGCTTAGCGGGACAGACGAACACCGGGGAGCTGTTTTTT,CASSLAGQTNTGELFF,once,TRBD1,TRBV7-2,TRBJ2-2
TGTGCCACCAGTGACTCCGGGCAATGGGGGCAGCCCCAGCATTTT,CATSDSGQWGQPQHF,.,.,TRBV24-1,TRBJ1-5
TGTGCCACCAGCTACGAGGCGGGTCCACAGAACTATGGCTACACCTTC,CATSYEAGPQNYGYTF,.,.,TRBV15,TRBJ1-2
TGTGCCAGCAGCTCCTCGCTCGGGACTAGCGGACAAGAGACCCAGTACTTC,CASSSSLGTSGQETQYF,few,TRBD2,TRBV7-2,TRBJ2-5
TGTGCCAGCAGGGGAGGGGCCGGTAACACTGAAGCTTTCTTT,CASRGGAGNTEAFF,.,.,TRBV11-1,TRBJ1-1
TGTGCCAGCAGCTTCACGCGGCTAGCGGGAGGCTTGGGTGAAAATGAGCAGTTCTTC,CASSFTRLAGGLGENEQFF,once,TRBD2,TRBV7-9,TRBJ2-1
TGCAGTGCCACTGGGATTTCCTATGGCTACACCTTC,CSATGISYGYTF,.,.,TRBV20-1,TRBJ1-2
TGTGCCAGCAGCTTAGTTGTAGCGGGATATGGAATCTACGAGCAGTACTTC,CASSLVVAGYGIYEQYF,few,TRBD2,TRBV7-2,TRBJ2-7
TGCAGCGTGGAACAGGGGCACACTGAAGCTTTCTTT,CSVEQGHTEAFF,once,TRBD1,TRBV29-1,TRBJ1-1
TGTGCCAGCAGTCTTTACAGGGGAAGCGGGGAGCTGTTTTTT,CASSLYRGSGELFF,.,TRBD1,TRBV28,TRBJ2-2
TGTGCCAGCAGCCCGACTAGTCTGCCGGGGGATGAGCAGTTCTTC,CASSPTSLPGDEQFF,.,.,TRBV5-4,TRBJ2-1
TGTGCCAGTCAACCTGGAGCGGACCAGAACACTGAAGCTTTCTTT,CASQPGADQNTEAFF,few,.,TRBV6-6,TRBJ1-1
TGTGCCACCAGCACCGTCCCGGGACAGCGTGAAAAACTGTTTTTT,CATSTVPGQREKLFF,many,TRBD1,TRBV15,TRBJ1-4
TGTGCCAGCAGTTCCTCCGCCCACAATTCACCCCTCCACTTT,CASSSSAHNSPLHF,.,.,TRBV12-3/TRBV12-4,TRBJ1-6
TGCGCCAGCAGCTTACGCGGGATGGGCGCAGATACGCAGTATTTT,CASSLRGMGADTQYF,.,.,TRBV5-1,TRBJ2-3
TGTGCCAGCGGAGGACTAGTTGCAGATACGCAGTATTTT,CASGGLVADTQYF,few,TRBD2,TRBV7-2,TRBJ2-3
TGCAGTGCTAGTCTTCCAGGGGGGTACGAGCAGTACTTC,CSASLPGGYEQYF,.,.,TRBV20-1,TRBJ2-7
TGCAGTGCCCCGGCGGCTAGCGGAACTGGCACAGATACGCAGTATTTT,CSAPAASGTGTDTQYF,.,TRBD2,TRBV20-1,TRBJ2-3
TGTGCCAGCAGCCAAGACCCGGTGGCGTCCCTCGCTTGGGAGCAGTACTTC,CASSQDPVASLAWEQYF,few,.,TRBV4-2,TRBJ2-7
TGCTCCAGCAGCTTGGCCACCACCTACGAGCAGTACTTC,CSSSLATTYEQYF,.,.,TRBV5-1,TRBJ2-7
TGTGCCAGCAGCTTAATATTTTCCCGCCACAGGACACAAACCGGGGAGCTGTTTTTT,CASSLIFSRHRTQTGELFF,few,.,TRBV11-2,TRBJ2-2
TGCAGCGTTGAATGGGCCGGGAGAGAGACCCAGTACTTC,CSVEWAGRETQYF,.,.,TRBV29-1,TRBJ2-5
TGCGCCAGCAGCTCCCAGGGTACGACTGAAGCTTTCTTT,CASSSQGTTEAFF,many,.,TRBV5-1,TRBJ1-1
TGTGCCAGCAGCTTAGTTCCCACTAACTATGGCTACACCTTC,CASSLVPTNYGYTF,.,.,TRBV7-3,TRBJ1-2
TGTGCCAGCAACCTCTGGGAAGACACAGATACGCAGTATTTT,CASNLWEDTDTQYF,.,.,TRBV5-6,TRBJ2-3
TGTGCCATCTTTTCAGCTGGTGAGCAGTTCTTC,CAIFSAGEQFF,.,.,TRBV10-3,TRBJ2-1
TGTGCCCCGCAGGTTCTAGCGGTACAAGAGACCCAGTACTTC,CAPQVLAVQETQYF,few,TRBD2,TRBV6-1,TRBJ2-5
TGTGCCGTAAGAGAGAACACTGAAGCTTTCTTT,CAVRENTEAFF,.,.,TRBV10-3,TRBJ1-1
TGTGCCAGCAGTTCGGCGGGAGGGCCGGTCAATGAGCAGTTCTTC,CASSSAGGPVNEQFF,.,TRBD2,TRBV3-1,TRBJ2-1
TGTGCCAGTAGTATAGAGACAGGATCCTACACCTTC,CASSIETGSYTF,.,.,TRBV19,TRBJ1-2
TGCAGTGCTAGAGCGACTATACTAGAGACCCAGTACTTC,CSARATILETQYF,.,.,TRBV20-1,TRBJ2-5
TGTGCCAGCAGTGAATCAGCGGGAGTCAATGAGCAGTTCTTC,CASSESAGVNEQFF,few,TRBD2,TRBV2,TRBJ2-1
TGTGCCAGCAGTTTTGCAGGGTTTGAGACCCAGTACTTC,CASSFAGFETQYF,.,.,TRBV6-5,TRBJ2-5
TGTGCCAGCAGCGTAGGCGGGACAGGGAGCTCTGGGGCCAACGTCCTGACTTTC,CASSVGGTGSSGANVLTF,few,TRBD1,TRBV9,TRBJ2-6